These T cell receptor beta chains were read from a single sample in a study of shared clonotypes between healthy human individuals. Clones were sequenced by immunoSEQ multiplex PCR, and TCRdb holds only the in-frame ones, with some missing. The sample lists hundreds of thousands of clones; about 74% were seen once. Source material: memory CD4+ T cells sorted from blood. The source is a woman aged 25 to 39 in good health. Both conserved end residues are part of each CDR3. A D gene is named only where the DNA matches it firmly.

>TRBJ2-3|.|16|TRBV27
CASSSQGAGGTDTQYF
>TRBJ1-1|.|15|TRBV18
CASSPSRGRRTEAFF
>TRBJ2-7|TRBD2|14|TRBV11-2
CASSLGGSGSEQYF
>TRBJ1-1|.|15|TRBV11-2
CASSLARGASTEAFF
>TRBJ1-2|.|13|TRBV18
CASSRIREEGYTF
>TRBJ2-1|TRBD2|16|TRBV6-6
CASTLTGLAGNNEQFF
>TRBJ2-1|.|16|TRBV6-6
CASYTSTTGTYNEQFF
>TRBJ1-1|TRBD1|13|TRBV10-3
CAISERTGTEAFF
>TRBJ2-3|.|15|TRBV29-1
CSVESGQGLGDTQYF
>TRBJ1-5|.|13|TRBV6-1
CASETAFDQPQHF
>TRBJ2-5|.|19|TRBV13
CASSPGGRARGRDQETQYF
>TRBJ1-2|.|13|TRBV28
CASSPMVGTGYTF
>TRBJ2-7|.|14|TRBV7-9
CASSSDRRAYEQYF
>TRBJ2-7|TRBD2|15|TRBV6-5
CASSAGTSGTYEQYF
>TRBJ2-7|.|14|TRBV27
CASSLRGGYYEQYF
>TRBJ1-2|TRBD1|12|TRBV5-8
CASSSTGVRYTF
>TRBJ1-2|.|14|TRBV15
CATSRDAQVRGYTF
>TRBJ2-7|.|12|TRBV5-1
CASSQGTYEQYF
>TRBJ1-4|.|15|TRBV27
CASSLYGRKNEKLFF
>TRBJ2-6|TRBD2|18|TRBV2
CASSAARAGVSGANVLTF
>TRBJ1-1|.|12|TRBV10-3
CAISPGPGAAFF
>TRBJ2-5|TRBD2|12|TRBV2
CASSEREGTQYF
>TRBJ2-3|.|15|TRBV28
CASSETGKGADTQYF
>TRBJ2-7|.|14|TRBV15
CATSFTSGQDEQYF
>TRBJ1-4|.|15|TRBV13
CASSLGRPGNEKLFF
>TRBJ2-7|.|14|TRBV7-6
CASRSQASSYEQYF
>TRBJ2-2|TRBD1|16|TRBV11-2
CASSRRQGRSLGELFF
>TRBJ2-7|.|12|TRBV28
CASSLISYEQYF
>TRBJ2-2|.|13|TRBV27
CASSLGDTGELFF
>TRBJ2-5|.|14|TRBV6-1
CASSADFEGETQYF
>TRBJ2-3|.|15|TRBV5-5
CASSLGTAPRGTQYF
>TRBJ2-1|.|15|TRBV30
CAWRKQAILYNEQFF
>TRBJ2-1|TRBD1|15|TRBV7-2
CASSRQGSGYNEQFF
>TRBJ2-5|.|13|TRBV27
CASRSLVRETQYF
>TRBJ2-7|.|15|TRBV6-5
CASSYSRAASYEQYF
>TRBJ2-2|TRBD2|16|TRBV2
CASRLLAGAPGGELFF
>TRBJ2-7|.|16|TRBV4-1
CASSQGARRGIYEQYF
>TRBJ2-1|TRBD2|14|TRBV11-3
CASSSTGTSLEQFF
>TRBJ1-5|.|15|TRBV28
CASRTADKALQPQHF
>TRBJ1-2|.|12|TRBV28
CASSWADYGYTF
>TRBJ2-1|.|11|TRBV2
CASSEAGRQFF
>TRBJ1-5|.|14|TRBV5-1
CASSLVPGEQPQHF
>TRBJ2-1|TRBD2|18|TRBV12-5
CASGLVRGSGSVYNEQFF
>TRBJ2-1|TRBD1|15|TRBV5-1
CASTRGQGTYNEQFF
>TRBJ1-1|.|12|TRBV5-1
CASSLGEGEAFF
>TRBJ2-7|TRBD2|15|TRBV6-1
CASSEVTSGTYEQYF
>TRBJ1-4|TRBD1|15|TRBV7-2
CASSRWTGGSEKLFF
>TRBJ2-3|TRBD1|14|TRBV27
CASSLDRSTDTQYF
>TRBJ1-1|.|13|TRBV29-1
CSVEGVKNTEAFF
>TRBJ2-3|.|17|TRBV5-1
CASSLAPAGSASDTQYF
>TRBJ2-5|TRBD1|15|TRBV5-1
CASSPRDSSQETQYF
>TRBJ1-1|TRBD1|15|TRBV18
CASSPRTGENTEAFF
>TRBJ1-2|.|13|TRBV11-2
CASSSPSFYGYTF